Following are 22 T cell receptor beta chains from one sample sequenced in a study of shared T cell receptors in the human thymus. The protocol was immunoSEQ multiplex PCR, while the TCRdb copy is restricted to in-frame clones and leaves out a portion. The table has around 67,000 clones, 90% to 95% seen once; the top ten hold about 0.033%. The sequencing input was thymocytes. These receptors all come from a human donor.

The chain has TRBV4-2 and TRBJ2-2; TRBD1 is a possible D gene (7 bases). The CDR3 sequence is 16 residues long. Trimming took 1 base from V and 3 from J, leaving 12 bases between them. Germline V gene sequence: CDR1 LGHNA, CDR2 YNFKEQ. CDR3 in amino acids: CASSQVGGQYTGELFF. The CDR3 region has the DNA TGTGCCAGCAGCCAAGTCGGGGGACAGTACACCGGGGAGCTGTTTTTT.

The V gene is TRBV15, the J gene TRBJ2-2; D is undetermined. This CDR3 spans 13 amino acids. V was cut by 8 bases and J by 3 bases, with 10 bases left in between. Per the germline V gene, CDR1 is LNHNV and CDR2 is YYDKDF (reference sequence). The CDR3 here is CATRLLHTGELFF. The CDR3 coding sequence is TGTGCCACCCGGTTGTTGCACACCGGGGAGCTGTTTTTT.

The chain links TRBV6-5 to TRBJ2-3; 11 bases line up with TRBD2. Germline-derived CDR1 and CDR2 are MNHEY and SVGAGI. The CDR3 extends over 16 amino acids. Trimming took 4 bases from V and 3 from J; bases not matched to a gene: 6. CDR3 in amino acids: CASSCQTSGVTDTQYF. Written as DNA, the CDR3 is TGTGCCAGCAGTTGCCAGACTAGCGGGGTAACAGATACGCAGTATTTT.

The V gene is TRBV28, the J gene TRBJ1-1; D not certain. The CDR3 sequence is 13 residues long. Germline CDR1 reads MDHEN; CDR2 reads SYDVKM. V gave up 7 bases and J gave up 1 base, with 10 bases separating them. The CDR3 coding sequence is TGTGCCAGCAATTCCGGGAGGAACACTGAAGCTTTCTTT. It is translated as CASNSGRNTEAFF.

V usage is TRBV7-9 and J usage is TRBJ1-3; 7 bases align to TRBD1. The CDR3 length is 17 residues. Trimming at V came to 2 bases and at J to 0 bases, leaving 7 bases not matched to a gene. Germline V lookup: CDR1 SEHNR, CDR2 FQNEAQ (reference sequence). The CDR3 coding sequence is TGTGCCAGCAGCTTATCGGCAGGGGGTATCTCTGGAAACACCATATATTTT. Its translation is CASSLSAGGISGNTIYF. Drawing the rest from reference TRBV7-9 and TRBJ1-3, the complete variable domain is DTGVSQNPRHKITKRGQNVTFRCDPISEHNRLYWYRQTLGQGPEFLTYFQNEAQLEKSRLLSDRFSAERPKGSFSTLEIQRTEQGDSAMYLCASSLSAGGISGNTIYFGEGSWLTVV.

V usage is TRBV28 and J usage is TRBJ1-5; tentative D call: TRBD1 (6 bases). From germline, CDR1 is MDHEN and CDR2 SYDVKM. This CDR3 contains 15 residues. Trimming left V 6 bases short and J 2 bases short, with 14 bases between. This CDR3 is CASRTGYLGNQPQHF. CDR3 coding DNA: TGTGCCAGCAGAACAGGGTATTTGGGCAATCAGCCCCAGCATTTT.

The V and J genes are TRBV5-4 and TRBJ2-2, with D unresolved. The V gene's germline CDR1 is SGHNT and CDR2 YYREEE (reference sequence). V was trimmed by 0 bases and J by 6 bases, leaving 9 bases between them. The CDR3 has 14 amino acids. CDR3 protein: CASSLDANPGELFF. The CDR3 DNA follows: TGTGCCAGCAGCTTGGACGCGAATCCCGGGGAGCTGTTTTTT.

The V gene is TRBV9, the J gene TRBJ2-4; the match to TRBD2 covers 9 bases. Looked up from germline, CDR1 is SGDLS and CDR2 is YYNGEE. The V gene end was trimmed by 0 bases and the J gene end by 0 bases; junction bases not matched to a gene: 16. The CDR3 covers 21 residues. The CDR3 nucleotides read TGTGCCAGCAGCGTAGAAGGGTTAGCGGGGGACCTACCCTTAGCCAAAAACATTCAGTACTTC. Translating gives CASSVEGLAGDLPLAKNIQYF.

Here the CDR3 DNA reads TGTGCCAGCAGTCCACGGACAGAAACCTACGAGCAGTACTTC. Amino acids: CASSPRTETYEQYF. The chain has TRBV27 and TRBJ2-7; the D gene is possibly TRBD1 (6 bases). The ends were cut back, 5 bases at V and 2 bases at J, with 13 bases in the middle. The germline CDR1 and CDR2 sequences are MNHEY and SMNVEV (reference sequence). This CDR3 has 14 residues.

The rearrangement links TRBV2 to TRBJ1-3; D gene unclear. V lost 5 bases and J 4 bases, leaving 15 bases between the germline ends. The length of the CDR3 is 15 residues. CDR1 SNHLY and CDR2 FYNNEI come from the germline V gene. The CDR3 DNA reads TGTGCCAGCAGTTTCTCCAGCTTGGGGGGAAACACCATATATTTT. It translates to CASSFSSLGGNTIYF.

The CDR3 DNA sequence: TGTGCCATCAGTGAAATGAGGGGGACACCCCTTATCACAGATACGCAGTATTTT. Translation: CAISEMRGTPLITDTQYF. The V and J genes are TRBV10-3 and TRBJ2-3, with D perhaps matching TRBD1 (6 bases). The CDR3 runs 18 residues. Trimming left V 3 bases short and J 2 bases short, with 21 bases between. Looked up from germline, CDR1 is ENHRY and CDR2 is SYGVKD.

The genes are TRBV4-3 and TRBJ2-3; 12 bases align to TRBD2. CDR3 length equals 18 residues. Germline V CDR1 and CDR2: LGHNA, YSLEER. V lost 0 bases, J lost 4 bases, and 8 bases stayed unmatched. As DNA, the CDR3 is TGCGCCAGCAGCCAAGATTCATTCCTAGCGGGGGGGCCAGATACGCAGTATTTT. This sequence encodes CASSQDSFLAGGPDTQYF.

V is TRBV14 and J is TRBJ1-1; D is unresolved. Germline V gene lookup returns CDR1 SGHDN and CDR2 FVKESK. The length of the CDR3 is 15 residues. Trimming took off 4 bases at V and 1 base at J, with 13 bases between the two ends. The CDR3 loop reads CASSPPLVANTEAFF. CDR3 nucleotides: TGTGCCAGCAGCCCACCGTTGGTGGCGAACACTGAAGCTTTCTTT. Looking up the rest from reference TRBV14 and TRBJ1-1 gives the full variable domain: EAGVTQFPSHSVIEKGQTVTLRCDPISGHDNLYWYRRVMGKEIKFLLHFVKESKQDESGMPNNRFLAERTGGTYSTLKVQPAELEDSGVYFCASSPPLVANTEAFFGQGTRLTVV.

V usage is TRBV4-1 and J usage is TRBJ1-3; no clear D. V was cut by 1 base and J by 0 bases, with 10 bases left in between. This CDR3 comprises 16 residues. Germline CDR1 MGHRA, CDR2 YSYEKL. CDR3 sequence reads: CASSQGLSVSGNTIYF. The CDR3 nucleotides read TGCGCCAGCAGCCAAGGGCTCTCGGTCTCTGGAAACACCATATATTTT.

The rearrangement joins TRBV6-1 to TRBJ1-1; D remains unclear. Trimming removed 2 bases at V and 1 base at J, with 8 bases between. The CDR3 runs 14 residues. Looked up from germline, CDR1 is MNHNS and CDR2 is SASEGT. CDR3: CASSELSKNTEAFF. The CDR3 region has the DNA TGTGCCAGCAGTGAACTTAGCAAGAACACTGAAGCTTTCTTT.

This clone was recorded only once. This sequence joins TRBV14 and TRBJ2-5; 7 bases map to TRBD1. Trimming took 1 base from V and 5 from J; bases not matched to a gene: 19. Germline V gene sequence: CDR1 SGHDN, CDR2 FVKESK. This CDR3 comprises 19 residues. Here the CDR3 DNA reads TGTGCCAGCAGCCAAGTAGACCGACTAAGTACAGGGGAAAGGGAGACCCAGTACTTC. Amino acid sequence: CASSQVDRLSTGERETQYF.

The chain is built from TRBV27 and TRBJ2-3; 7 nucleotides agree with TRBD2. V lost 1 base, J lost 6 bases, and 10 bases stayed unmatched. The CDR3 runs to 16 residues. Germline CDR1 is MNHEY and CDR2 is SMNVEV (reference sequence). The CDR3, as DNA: TGTGCCAGCAGTTTATACCCTAGCGGAATCGGGGATACGCAGTATTTT. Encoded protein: CASSLYPSGIGDTQYF.

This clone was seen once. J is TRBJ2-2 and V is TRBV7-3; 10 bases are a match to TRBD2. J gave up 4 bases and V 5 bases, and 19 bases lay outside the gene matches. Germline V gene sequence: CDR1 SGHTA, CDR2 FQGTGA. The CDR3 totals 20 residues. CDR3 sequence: CASSPRQAPQRGGLTGELFF. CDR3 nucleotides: TGTGCCAGCAGCCCCCGACAGGCACCCCAGCGGGGGGGGCTCACCGGGGAGCTGTTTTTT.

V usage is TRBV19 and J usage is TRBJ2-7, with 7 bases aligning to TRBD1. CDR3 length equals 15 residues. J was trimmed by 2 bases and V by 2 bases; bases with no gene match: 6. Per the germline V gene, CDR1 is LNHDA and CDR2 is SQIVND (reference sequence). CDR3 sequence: CASSIRQGDTYEQYF. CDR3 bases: TGTGCCAGTAGTATAAGACAGGGCGACACCTACGAGCAGTACTTC.

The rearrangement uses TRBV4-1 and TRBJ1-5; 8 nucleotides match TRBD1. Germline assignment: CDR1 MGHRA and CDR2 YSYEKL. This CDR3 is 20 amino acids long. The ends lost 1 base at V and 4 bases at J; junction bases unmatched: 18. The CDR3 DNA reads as TGCGCCAGCAGCCAAGCAAGAGTCCGGCAGGGGGCTACCCCTAATCAGCCCCAGCATTTT. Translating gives CASSQARVRQGATPNQPQHF.

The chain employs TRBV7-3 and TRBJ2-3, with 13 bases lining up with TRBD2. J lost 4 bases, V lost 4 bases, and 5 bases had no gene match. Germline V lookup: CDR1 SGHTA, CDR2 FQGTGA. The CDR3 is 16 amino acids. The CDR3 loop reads CASSYTSGGAPDTQYF. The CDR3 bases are TGTGCCAGCAGCTATACTAGCGGGGGGGCCCCAGATACGCAGTATTTT.

The CDR3 protein is CASSLLRTDQETQYF. DNA of the CDR3: TGTGCCAGCAGCTTACTGAGGACGGATCAAGAGACCCAGTACTTC. The chain has TRBV5-4 and TRBJ2-5; D not certain. Deletions cut 2 bases from V and 2 bases from J, with 13 bases between. The CDR3 spans 15 residues. Germline lookup yields CDR1 SGHNT and CDR2 YYREEE (reference sequence).